This T cell receptor (beta chain) originates from a study of OX40 agonist ivuxolimab in advanced cancers. Study at large: The patients got ivuxolimab, which is an agonistic anti-OX40 (CD134) antibody. With a range of roughly 20 to 80, age averaged approximately 55 years, and around 80% were male. Whole-study results and caveats: By week 6 at 0.1 to 3.0 mg/kg, blood CD4+ and CD8+ T cells had expanded clonally.

A remark on this clone: Its antigen is not identified.

Autoimmune disease history or systemic immunosuppression led to patient exclusion. Clones were sequenced by immunoSEQ multiplex PCR, and TCRdb holds only the in-frame ones, with some missing. The table records approximately 39,000 clones, around 89% of them present only once. Looked up from germline, CDR1 is SQVTM and CDR2 is ANQGSEA. V dropped 4 bases and J dropped 5; count of bases not matched to a gene: 16. The CDR3 has 16 amino acids. The rearrangement uses TRBV29-1 and TRBJ2-7; 8 positions match TRBD2. The sequences come from CD4+ or CD8+ T cells sorted from blood, collected in a trial of the OX40 agonist ivuxolimab. This clonotype was obtained from an adult with an advanced solid tumor such as melanoma, head and neck, liver or kidney cancer. CDR3 sequence (DNA): TGCAGCGTTGCCCCTCCAAATCAGCGGGAGCCCGACGAGCAGTACTTC. Protein sequence: CSVAPPNQREPDEQYF.